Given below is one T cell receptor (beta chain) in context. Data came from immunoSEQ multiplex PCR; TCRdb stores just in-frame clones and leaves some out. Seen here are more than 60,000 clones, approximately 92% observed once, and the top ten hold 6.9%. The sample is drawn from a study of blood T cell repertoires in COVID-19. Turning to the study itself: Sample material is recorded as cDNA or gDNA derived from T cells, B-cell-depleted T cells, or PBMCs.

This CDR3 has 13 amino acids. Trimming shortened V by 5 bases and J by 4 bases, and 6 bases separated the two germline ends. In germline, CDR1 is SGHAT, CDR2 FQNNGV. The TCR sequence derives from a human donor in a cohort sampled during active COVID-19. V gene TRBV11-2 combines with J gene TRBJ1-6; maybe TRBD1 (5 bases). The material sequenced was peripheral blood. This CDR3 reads CASSPGYNSPLHF. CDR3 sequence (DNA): TGTGCCAGCAGCCCAGGGTATAATTCACCCCTCCACTTT.